One sample yielded the 13 T cell receptor beta chains listed below, sequenced in a study of cytomegalovirus exposure and HLA in healthy donors. The PCR contained 60 Vbeta and 13 Jbeta primers. Profiling relied on immunoSEQ multiplex PCR, and the TCRdb table lists in-frame clones only, not all of them. The sample has roughly 160,000 clones, around 80% seen once; the top ten hold approximately 8.7%. The specimen sequenced was PBMCs. These TCRs come from a man aged 18 to 35 in good health and CMV-seropositive.

This clone showed up just once. V gene TRBV5-1 combines with J gene TRBJ2-7; D might be TRBD2 (5 bases). This CDR3 spans 15 amino acids. Germline V gives CDR1 SGHRS, CDR2 YFSETQ. Trimming took off 0 bases at V and 2 bases at J, with 12 bases between the two ends. CDR3 sequence: CASSLAPGTPYEQYF. CDR3 coding DNA: TGCGCCAGCAGCTTGGCCCCGGGAACACCCTACGAGCAGTACTTC.

This chain joins TRBV11-3 and TRBJ1-1; the D is unclear. The V end was cut by 5 bases, the J end by 0 bases, with 7 bases between. Germline V gene data show CDR1 as SGHNT and CDR2 as YENEEA. This CDR3 spans 13 amino acids. For the CDR3, the DNA is TGTGCCAGCAGCAACGGAGTGAACACTGAAGCTTTCTTT. This translates into CASSNGVNTEAFF.

CDR3 sequence reads: CASSLGTSGSYEQYF. The CDR3 DNA reads as TGTGCCAGCAGCTTGGGGACTAGCGGCTCCTACGAGCAGTACTTC. The V gene is TRBV5-4, the J gene TRBJ2-7, with 10 bases fitting TRBD2. The CDR3 is made up of 15 amino acids. V was pared by 0 bases and J by 0 bases, with 0 bases of the junction left unmatched. Germline CDR1 and CDR2: SGHNT and YYREEE (reference sequence).

V and J are TRBV6-6 and TRBJ1-5, with D hard to call. CDR3 length equals 13 residues. Looked up from germline, CDR1 is MNHNY and CDR2 is SVGAGI (reference sequence). Trimming removed 4 bases at V and 6 bases at J, with 10 bases between. The CDR3 region has the DNA TGTGCCAGCAGTTTGGGCACGACTCAGCCCCAGCATTTT. Protein sequence: CASSLGTTQPQHF.

The chain carries TRBV7-8 and TRBJ1-1, with 7 bases identical to TRBD1. V shed 6 bases and J 5 bases; nucleotides not matched to a gene: 15. The CDR3 spans 16 residues. Germline V lookup: CDR1 SGHVS, CDR2 FQNEAQ. CDR3 nucleotides: TGTGCCAGCAGTTCCCATTACAGGGGTCCCGTGACTGAAGCTTTCTTT. Amino acid sequence: CASSSHYRGPVTEAFF.

The rearrangement uses TRBV7-9 and TRBJ2-1, with TRBD2 identical over 8 bases. With V trimmed by 9 bases and J by 9 bases, 7 bases remained unmatched. The CDR3 spans 12 residues. Germline loops: CDR1 SEHNR, CDR2 FQNEAQ (reference sequence). The CDR3 loop reads CASAAGEIEQFF. Here the CDR3 DNA reads TGTGCCAGTGCAGCGGGAGAAATTGAGCAGTTCTTC.

The V gene is TRBV10-3, the J gene TRBJ2-6; 7 nucleotides match TRBD1. This CDR3 has 15 amino acids. CDR1 is ENHRY, CDR2 SYGVKD, per germline. The J segment lost 0 bases and the V segment lost 9 bases, leaving 5 bases of the junction unmatched. The CDR3 spells CAIRQGGSGANVLTF. As DNA, the CDR3 is TGTGCCATTAGACAGGGCGGCTCTGGGGCCAACGTCCTGACTTTC.

This chain uses TRBV18 with TRBJ2-5; possibly TRBD2 for D (5 bases). The germline V gene encodes CDR1 KGHSH and CDR2 LQKENI. There are 14 residues in the CDR3. The V and J ends lost 5 bases and 5 bases respectively, with 15 bases between them. DNA of the CDR3: TGTGCCAGCTCAGCCGGGATGGAATTCGAGACCCAGTACTTC. This translates into CASSAGMEFETQYF.

The CDR3 is CSVRGRLAGETQYF. The CDR3 DNA reads TGCAGCGTGCGCGGTAGGCTAGCGGGAGAGACCCAGTACTTC. The rearrangement joins TRBV29-1 to TRBJ2-5, with TRBD2 matching 8 bases. V lost 6 bases to trimming and J lost 4 bases; unmatched junction nucleotides: 10. The CDR3 spans 14 residues. Germline-derived CDR1 and CDR2 are SQVTM and ANQGSEA.

The chain recombines TRBV7-3 with TRBJ2-2, with TRBD2 matching 12 bases. Unmatched junction bases numbered 10, after V lost 0 bases and J lost 5 bases. This CDR3 contains 19 residues. Germline V gives CDR1 SGHTA, CDR2 FQGTGA. The CDR3, as DNA: TGTGCCAGCAGCTTAACTCCCGCTAGCGGGGGGGCAAAAACCGGGGAGCTGTTTTTT. It yields the protein CASSLTPASGGAKTGELFF.

The chain employs TRBV12-5 and TRBJ1-3; unclear D gene. Looked up from germline, CDR1 is LGHNT and CDR2 is FRNRAP. The CDR3 loop spans 13 amino acids. The V end was cut by 1 base, the J end by 11 bases, with 12 bases between. CDR3 loop: CASGLGTMGPIYF. DNA for the CDR3: TGTGCTAGTGGTTTGGGGACTATGGGCCCCATATATTTT.

The V call is TRBV7-9, the J call TRBJ1-4; D ambiguous. Germline loops: CDR1 SEHNR, CDR2 FQNEAQ (reference sequence). The V gene lost 4 bases and the J gene lost 8 bases, with 17 bases spanning the gap. This CDR3 contains 15 residues. CDR3 in amino acids: CASSYLARSGEKLFF. In nucleotides, the CDR3 is TGTGCCAGCAGCTATCTGGCCAGGTCTGGAGAAAAACTGTTTTTT.

The chain has TRBV4-1 and TRBJ1-6, with TRBD1 as a possible D gene (5 bases). This CDR3 comprises 15 residues. With 0 bases removed from V and 9 bases from J, the gap between germline ends came to 12 bases. From germline, CDR1 is MGHRA and CDR2 YSYEKL. The CDR3 DNA reads as TGCGCCAGCAGCCAAGATAACGGGGGAACTTCACCCCTCCACTTT. Encoded protein: CASSQDNGGTSPLHF.